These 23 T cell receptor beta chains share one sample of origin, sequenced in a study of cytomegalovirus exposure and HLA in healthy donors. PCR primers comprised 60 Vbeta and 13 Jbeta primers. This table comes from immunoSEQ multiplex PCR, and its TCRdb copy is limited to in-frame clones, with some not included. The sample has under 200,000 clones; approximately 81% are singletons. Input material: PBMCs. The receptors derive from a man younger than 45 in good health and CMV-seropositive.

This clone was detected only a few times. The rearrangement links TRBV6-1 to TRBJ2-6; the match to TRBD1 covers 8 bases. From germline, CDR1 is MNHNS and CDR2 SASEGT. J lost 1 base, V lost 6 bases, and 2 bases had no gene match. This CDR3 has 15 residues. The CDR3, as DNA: TGTGCCAGCAGAACAGGGGGATCTGGGGCCAACGTCCTGACTTTC. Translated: CASRTGGSGANVLTF.

CDR3 residues: CATSRDIIGKDRVSYEQYF. DNA for the CDR3: TGTGCCACCAGCAGAGATATTATCGGTAAGGACAGGGTCAGCTACGAGCAGTACTTC. The J gene is TRBJ2-7, the V gene TRBV15; 8 bases are a match to TRBD1. With V trimmed by 0 bases and J by 3 bases, 16 bases remained unmatched. The CDR3 is 19 amino acids. Germline CDR1 LNHNV, CDR2 YYDKDF (reference sequence).

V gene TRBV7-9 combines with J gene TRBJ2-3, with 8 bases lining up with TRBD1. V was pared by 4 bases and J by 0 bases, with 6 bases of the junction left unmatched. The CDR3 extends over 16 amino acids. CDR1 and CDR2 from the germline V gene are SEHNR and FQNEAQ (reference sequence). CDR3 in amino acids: CASSSRTGLSTDTQYF. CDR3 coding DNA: TGTGCCAGCAGCTCACGGACAGGGTTGAGCACAGATACGCAGTATTTT.

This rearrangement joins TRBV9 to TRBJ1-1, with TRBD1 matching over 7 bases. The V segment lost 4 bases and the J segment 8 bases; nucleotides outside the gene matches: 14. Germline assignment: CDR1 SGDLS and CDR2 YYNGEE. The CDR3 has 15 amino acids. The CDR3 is CASSPTPTGKFEAFF. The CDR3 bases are TGTGCCAGCAGCCCAACCCCGACAGGGAAGTTCGAAGCTTTCTTT. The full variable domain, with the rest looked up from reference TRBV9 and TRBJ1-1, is DSGVTQTPKHLITATGQRVTLRCSPRSGDLSVYWYQQSLDQGLQFLIQYYNGEERAKGNILERFSAQQFPDLHSELNLSSLELGDSALYFCASSPTPTGKFEAFFGQGTRLTVV.

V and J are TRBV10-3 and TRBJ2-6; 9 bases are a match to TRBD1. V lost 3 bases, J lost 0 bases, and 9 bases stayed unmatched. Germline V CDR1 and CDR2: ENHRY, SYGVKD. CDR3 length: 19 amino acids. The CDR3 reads CAISDPSKTGGSGANVLTF. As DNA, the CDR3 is TGTGCCATCAGTGACCCCTCGAAGACAGGGGGCTCTGGGGCCAACGTCCTGACTTTC.

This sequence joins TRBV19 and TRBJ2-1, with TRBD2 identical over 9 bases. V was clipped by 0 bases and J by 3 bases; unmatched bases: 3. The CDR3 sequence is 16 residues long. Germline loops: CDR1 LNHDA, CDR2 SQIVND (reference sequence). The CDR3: CASSIDLSGSYNEQFF. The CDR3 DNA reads TGTGCCAGTAGTATAGACCTTAGCGGGAGCTACAATGAGCAGTTCTTC.

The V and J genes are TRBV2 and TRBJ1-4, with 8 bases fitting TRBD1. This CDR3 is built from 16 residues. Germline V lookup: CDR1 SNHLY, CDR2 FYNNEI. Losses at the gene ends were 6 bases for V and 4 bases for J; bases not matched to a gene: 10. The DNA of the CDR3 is TGTGCCAGCAGAAATCCGACAGGGGACTATAATGAAAAACTGTTTTTT. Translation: CASRNPTGDYNEKLFF.

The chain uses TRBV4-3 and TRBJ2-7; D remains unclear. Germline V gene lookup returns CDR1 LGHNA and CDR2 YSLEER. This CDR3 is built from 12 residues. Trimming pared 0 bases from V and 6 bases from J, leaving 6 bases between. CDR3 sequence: CASSQDGGEQYF. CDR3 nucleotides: TGCGCCAGCAGCCAAGATGGCGGCGAGCAGTACTTC.

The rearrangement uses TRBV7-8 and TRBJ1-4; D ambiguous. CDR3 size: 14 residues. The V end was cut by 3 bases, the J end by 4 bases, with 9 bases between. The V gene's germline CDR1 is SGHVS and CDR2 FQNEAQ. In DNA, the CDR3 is TGTGCCAGCAGCTTCCACAGCAGTAATGAAAAACTGTTTTTT. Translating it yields CASSFHSSNEKLFF.

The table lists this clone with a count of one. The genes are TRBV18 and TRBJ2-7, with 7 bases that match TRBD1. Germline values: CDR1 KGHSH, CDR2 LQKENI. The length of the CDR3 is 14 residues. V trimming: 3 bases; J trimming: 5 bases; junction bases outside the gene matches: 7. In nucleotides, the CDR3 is TGTGCCAGCTCACCCCGGGACAGTATCAACGAGCAGTACTTC. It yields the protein CASSPRDSINEQYF.

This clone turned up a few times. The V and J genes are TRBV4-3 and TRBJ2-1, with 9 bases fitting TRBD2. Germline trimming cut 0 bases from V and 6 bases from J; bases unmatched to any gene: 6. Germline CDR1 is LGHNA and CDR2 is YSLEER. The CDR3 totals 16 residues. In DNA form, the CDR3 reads TGCGCCAGCAGCCAAGATCTAGGAGCGGGAGGCAATGAGCAGTTCTTC. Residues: CASSQDLGAGGNEQFF.

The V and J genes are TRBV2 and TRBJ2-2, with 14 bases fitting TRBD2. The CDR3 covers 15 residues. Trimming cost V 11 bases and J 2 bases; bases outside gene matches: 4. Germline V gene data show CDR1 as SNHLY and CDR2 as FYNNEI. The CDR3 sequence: CAGGTSGSNTGELFF. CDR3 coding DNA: TGTGCCGGCGGGACTAGCGGGAGTAACACCGGGGAGCTGTTTTTT.

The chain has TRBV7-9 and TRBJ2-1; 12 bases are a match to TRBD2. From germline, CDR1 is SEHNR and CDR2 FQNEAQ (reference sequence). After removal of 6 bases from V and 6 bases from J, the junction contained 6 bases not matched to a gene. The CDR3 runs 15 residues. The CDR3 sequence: CASRTLAGGPNEQFF. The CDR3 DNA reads TGTGCCAGCAGAACTCTAGCGGGAGGGCCCAATGAGCAGTTCTTC.

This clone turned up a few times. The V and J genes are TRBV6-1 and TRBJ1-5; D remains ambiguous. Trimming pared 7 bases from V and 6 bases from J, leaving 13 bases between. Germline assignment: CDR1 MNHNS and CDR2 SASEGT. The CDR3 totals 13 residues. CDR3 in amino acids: CASTTNTGQPQHF. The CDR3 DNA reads TGTGCCAGCACTACAAACACGGGTCAGCCCCAGCATTTT.

The CDR3 reads CASSSRVGDTQYF. CDR3 DNA: TGTGCCAGCAGCTCCCGGGTGGGAGATACGCAGTATTTT. The chain is built from TRBV7-3 and TRBJ2-3; D is undetermined. The V and J ends lost 4 bases and 5 bases respectively, with 10 bases between them. The CDR3 sequence is 13 residues long. The germline V gene has CDR1 SGHTA and CDR2 FQGTGA.

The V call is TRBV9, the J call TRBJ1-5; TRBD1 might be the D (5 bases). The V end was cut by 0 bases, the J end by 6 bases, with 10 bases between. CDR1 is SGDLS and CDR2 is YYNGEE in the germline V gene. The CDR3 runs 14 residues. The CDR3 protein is CASSVGGGAQPQHF. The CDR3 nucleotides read TGTGCCAGCAGCGTAGGGGGGGGTGCTCAGCCCCAGCATTTT.

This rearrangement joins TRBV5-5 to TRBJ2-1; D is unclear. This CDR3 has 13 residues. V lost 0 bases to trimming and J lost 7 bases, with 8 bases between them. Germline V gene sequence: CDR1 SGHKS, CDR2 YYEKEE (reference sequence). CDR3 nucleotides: TGTGCCAGCAGCTTGGTTGCGATAAATGAGCAGTTCTTC. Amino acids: CASSLVAINEQFF.

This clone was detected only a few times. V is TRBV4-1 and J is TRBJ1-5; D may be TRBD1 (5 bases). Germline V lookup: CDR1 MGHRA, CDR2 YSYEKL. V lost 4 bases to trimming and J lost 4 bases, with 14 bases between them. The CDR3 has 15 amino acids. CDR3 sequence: CASSPVDSYNQPQHF. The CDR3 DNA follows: TGCGCCAGCAGCCCTGTTGACAGTTATAATCAGCCCCAGCATTTT.

The CDR3 loop is CASSDWGQGGKAFF. As DNA, the CDR3 is TGCGCCAGCAGTGATTGGGGACAGGGGGGTAAAGCTTTCTTT. V gene TRBV10-2 combines with J gene TRBJ1-1; 11 bases are a match to TRBD1. This CDR3 is built from 14 residues. CDR1 is WSHSY and CDR2 is SAAADI in the germline V gene. Trimming cost V 3 bases and J 9 bases; bases outside gene matches: 6.

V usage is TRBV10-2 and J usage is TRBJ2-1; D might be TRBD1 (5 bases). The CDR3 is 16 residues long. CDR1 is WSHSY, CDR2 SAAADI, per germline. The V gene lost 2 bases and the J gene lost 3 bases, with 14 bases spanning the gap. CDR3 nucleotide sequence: TGCGCCAGCAGTGAGATTAGGGGTTCGTACTACAATGAGCAGTTCTTC. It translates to CASSEIRGSYYNEQFF.

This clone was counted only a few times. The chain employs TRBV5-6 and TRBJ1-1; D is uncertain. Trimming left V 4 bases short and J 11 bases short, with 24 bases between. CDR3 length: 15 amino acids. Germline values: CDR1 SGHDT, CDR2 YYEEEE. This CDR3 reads CASSPRSSMRVSAFF. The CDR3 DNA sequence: TGTGCCAGCAGCCCCAGGTCGTCTATGAGGGTGAGTGCTTTCTTT. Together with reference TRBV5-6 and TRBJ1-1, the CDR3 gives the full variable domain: DAGVTQSPTHLIKTRGQQVTLRCSPKSGHDTVSWYQQALGQGPQFIFQYYEEEERQRGNFPDRFSGHQFPNYSSELNVNALLLGDSALYLCASSPRSSMRVSAFFGQGTRLTVV.

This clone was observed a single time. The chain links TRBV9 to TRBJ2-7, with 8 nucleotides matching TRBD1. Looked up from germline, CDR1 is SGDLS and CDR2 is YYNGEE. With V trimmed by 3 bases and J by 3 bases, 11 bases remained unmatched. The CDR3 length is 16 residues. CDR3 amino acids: CASSGPPGQEHYEQYV. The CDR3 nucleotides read TGTGCCAGCAGCGGACCCCCGGGACAGGAGCACTACGAGCAGTACGTC.

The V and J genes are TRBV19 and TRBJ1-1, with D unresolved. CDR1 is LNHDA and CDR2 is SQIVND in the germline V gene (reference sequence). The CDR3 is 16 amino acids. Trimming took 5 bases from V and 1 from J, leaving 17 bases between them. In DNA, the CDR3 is TGTGCCAGTAGTCCCCGCCCGGGTGTCGGGAACACTGAAGCTTTCTTT. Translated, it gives CASSPRPGVGNTEAFF. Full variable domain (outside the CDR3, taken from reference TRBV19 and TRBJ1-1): DGGITQSPKYLFRKEGQNVTLSCEQNLNHDAMYWYRQDPGQGLRLIYYSQIVNDFQKGDIAEGYSVSREKKESFPLTVTSAQKNPTAFYLCASSPRPGVGNTEAFFGQGTRLTVV.